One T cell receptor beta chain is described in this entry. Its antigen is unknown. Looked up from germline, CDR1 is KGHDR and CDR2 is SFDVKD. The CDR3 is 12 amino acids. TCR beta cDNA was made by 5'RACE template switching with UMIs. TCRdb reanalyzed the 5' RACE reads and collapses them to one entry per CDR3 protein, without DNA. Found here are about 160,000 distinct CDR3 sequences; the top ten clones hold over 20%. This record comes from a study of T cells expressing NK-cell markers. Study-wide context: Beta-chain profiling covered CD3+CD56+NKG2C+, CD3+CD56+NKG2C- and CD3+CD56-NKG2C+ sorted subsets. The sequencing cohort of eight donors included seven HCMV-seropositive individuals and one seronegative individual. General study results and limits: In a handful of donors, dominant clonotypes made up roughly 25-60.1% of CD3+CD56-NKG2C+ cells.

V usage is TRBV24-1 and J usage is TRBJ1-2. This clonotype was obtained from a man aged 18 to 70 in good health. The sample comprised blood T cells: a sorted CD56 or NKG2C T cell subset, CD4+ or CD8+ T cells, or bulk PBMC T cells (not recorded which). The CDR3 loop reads CATRGPNYGYTF.